Below are 30 T cell receptor beta chains sequenced from a single sample in a study of T cells expressing NK-cell markers. TCRdb re-analyzed the 5' RACE reads; it lists each CDR3 protein once, without DNA. The sample totals a few hundred thousand distinct CDR3 sequences; its top ten clones hold about 0.4%. The sequencing input was blood T cells: a sorted CD56 or NKG2C T cell subset, CD4+ or CD8+ T cells, or bulk PBMC T cells (not recorded which). These receptor sequences come from a young man in good health.

The rearrangement uses TRBV28 and TRBJ1-2. The CDR3 is made up of 13 amino acids. Germline V lookup: CDR1 MDHEN, CDR2 SYDVKM. CDR3 protein: CASSLQGSFGYTF.

The J gene is TRBJ2-1, the V gene TRBV7-3; the TCRdb call, TRBD2, lacks DNA for checking. The CDR3 spans 18 residues. Germline CDR1 SGHTA, CDR2 FQGTGA. This CDR3 reads CASSPLPPAGGLENEQFF.

CDR3 protein: CASTPRGGTTDTQYF. This chain joins TRBV12-3 or TRBV12-4 and TRBJ2-3; the TCRdb call, TRBD1, lacks DNA for checking. The CDR3 is made up of 15 amino acids.

The genes are TRBV29-1 and TRBJ2-2; the D call from TCRdb, TRBD1, cannot be confirmed without DNA. This CDR3 has 14 amino acids. Germline V gives CDR1 SQVTM, CDR2 ANQGSEA. CDR3 amino acids: CSVSPGIHTGELFF.

J is TRBJ2-2 and V is TRBV11-3; TCRdb gives TRBD1 as the D gene, but with no DNA this cannot be confirmed. Germline assignment: CDR1 SGHNT and CDR2 YENEEA. CDR3 length: 15 residues. The CDR3 reads CASSLGGLTTGELFF.

V is TRBV11-3 and J is TRBJ2-3. Germline V gene lookup returns CDR1 SGHNT and CDR2 YENEEA. The CDR3 consists of 13 residues. This CDR3 reads CASRTRGQDTQYF.

The chain joins TRBV20-1 to TRBJ1-1. The CDR3 is 14 amino acids. The germline V gene has CDR1 DFQATT and CDR2 SNEGSKA (reference sequence). CDR3 amino acids: CSASIARLNTEAFF.

The chain joins TRBV6-1 to TRBJ2-4; the D gene TCRdb calls, TRBD1, cannot be checked with no DNA. This CDR3 is built from 16 residues. CDR1 MNHNS and CDR2 SASEGT come from the germline V gene. CDR3 protein: CASSRSDPGRSNIQYF.

This sequence joins TRBV29-1 and TRBJ2-1; the D call of TRBD2 rests on TCRdb alone, since no DNA is present to check it. The CDR3 is made up of 17 amino acids. Germline assignment: CDR1 SQVTM and CDR2 ANQGSEA. The CDR3 loop is CSVDSGVLLNSYNEQFF.

This sequence joins TRBV18 and TRBJ1-6; TCRdb lists TRBD1, though no DNA is available to test this call. This CDR3 region has 14 residues. Per germline, CDR1 KGHSH and CDR2 LQKENI. The CDR3 sequence: CASSLRGPDSPLHF.

The chain has TRBV6-1 and TRBJ2-2; absent DNA, TCRdb's TRBD2 call cannot be checked. CDR1 is MNHNS and CDR2 is SASEGT in the germline V gene. This CDR3 has 15 residues. CDR3 region: CASSEVESPAGELFF.

The chain is built from TRBV12-3 or TRBV12-4 and TRBJ2-1; TCRdb calls TRBD2, which cannot be checked without DNA. CDR3 length: 13 residues. CDR3 sequence reads: CASSSLSGIQQFF.

The chain has TRBV2 and TRBJ2-7; TCRdb gives TRBD1 as the D gene, but with no DNA this cannot be confirmed. The germline CDR1 and CDR2 sequences are SNHLY and FYNNEI. The CDR3 is 18 amino acids. The CDR3 protein is CASSGGQGSGTRTYEQYF.

This chain joins TRBV4-3 and TRBJ2-1; TCRdb returns TRBD2, unconfirmable since there is no DNA. This CDR3 comprises 17 residues. Germline lookup yields CDR1 LGHNA and CDR2 YSLEER. CDR3: CASSHPQAGTIYNEQFF.

The CDR3 protein is CASSTGQGFTEAFF. The V call is TRBV12-3 or TRBV12-4, the J call TRBJ1-1; the TCRdb D gene call, TRBD1, has no DNA to confirm it. The CDR3 is 14 residues long.

The rearrangement joins TRBV29-1 to TRBJ1-5. From germline, CDR1 is SQVTM and CDR2 ANQGSEA. The CDR3 is made up of 13 amino acids. The CDR3 here is CSVLGASNQPQHF. Using reference TRBV29-1 and TRBJ1-5 for the parts outside the CDR3, the full variable domain is SAVISQKPSRDICQRGTSLTIQCQVDSQVTMMFWYRQQPGQSLTLIATANQGSEATYESGFVIDKFPISRPNLTFSTLTVSNMSPEDSSIYLCSVLGASNQPQHFGDGTRLSIL.

The V gene is TRBV2, the J gene TRBJ2-5; TCRdb indicates TRBD2, and absent DNA this call remains unverified. The CDR3 sequence is 16 residues long. Germline V CDR1 and CDR2: SNHLY, FYNNEI. CDR3 protein: CASSEAWGLVKETQYF.

The V gene is TRBV20-1, the J gene TRBJ2-1; TCRdb selects TRBD2, and the lack of DNA leaves this call unchecked. The CDR3 has 15 amino acids. Germline V gene lookup returns CDR1 DFQATT and CDR2 SNEGSKA (reference sequence). The CDR3 is CSARTSGQHYNEQFF.

This chain joins TRBV6-1 and TRBJ2-3; as DNA is missing, the TRBD2 call by TCRdb cannot be tested. The germline V gene has CDR1 MNHNS and CDR2 SASEGT. This CDR3 has 14 residues. CDR3 protein: CASSPRGGPDTQYF.

The chain recombines TRBV12-3 or TRBV12-4 with TRBJ2-3; TCRdb gives TRBD2 as the D gene, but with no DNA this cannot be confirmed. The CDR3 is 17 residues long. CDR3 in amino acids: CASRPGLAGGHTDTQYF.

The chain joins TRBV12-3 or TRBV12-4 to TRBJ2-1; the D call of TRBD1 rests on TCRdb alone, since no DNA is present to check it. This CDR3 is 13 amino acids long. This chain's CDR3 is CASRWDSQYEQFF.

J is TRBJ2-3 and V is TRBV12-3 or TRBV12-4; there is no DNA to check the TCRdb D call of TRBD2. This CDR3 is 15 amino acids long. The CDR3 loop reads CASIRTAGAADTQYF.

The gene calls are TRBV5-4 and TRBJ1-2; the TCRdb call, TRBD1, lacks DNA for checking. The CDR3 contains 14 residues. From germline, CDR1 is SGHNT and CDR2 YYREEE (reference sequence). This CDR3 reads CASSTGQGAGGYTF. The full variable domain, rest sourced from reference TRBV5-4 and TRBJ1-2, is ETGVTQSPTHLIKTRGQQVTLRCSSQSGHNTVSWYQQALGQGPQFIFQYYREEENGRGNFPPRFSGLQFPNYSSELNVNALELDDSALYLCASSTGQGAGGYTFGSGTRLTVV.

The rearrangement uses TRBV10-2 and TRBJ2-1; TCRdb lists TRBD2, though no DNA is available to test this call. The CDR3 extends over 15 amino acids. CDR1 and CDR2 from the germline V gene are WSHSY and SAAADI. CDR3 protein: CASSRDSLFVNEQFF.

This chain connects TRBV7-9 to TRBJ2-5; TCRdb indicates TRBD2, and absent DNA this call remains unverified. CDR3 size: 15 residues. Germline V lookup: CDR1 SEHNR, CDR2 FQNEAQ (reference sequence). CDR3 sequence reads: CASSLALEVGETQYF. Variable domain in full (rest from reference TRBV7-9 and TRBJ2-5): DTGVSQNPRHKITKRGQNVTFRCDPISEHNRLYWYRQTLGQGPEFLTYFQNEAQLEKSRLLSDRFSAERPKGSFSTLEIQRTEQGDSAMYLCASSLALEVGETQYFGPGTRLLVL.

The V gene is TRBV7-6, the J gene TRBJ2-2. The CDR3 is 15 residues long. Germline V gene lookup returns CDR1 SGHVS and CDR2 FNYEAQ. The CDR3 is CASSLYARQTGELFF.

CDR3 sequence reads: CASSYSGSGSTAGELFF. The rearrangement links TRBV6-5 to TRBJ2-2; no DNA is available, so the TRBD2 call from TCRdb remains unchecked. The CDR3 is 17 amino acids. CDR1 is MNHEY, CDR2 SVGAGI, per germline.

The chain uses TRBV3-1 and TRBJ1-1; TCRdb lists TRBD1, though no DNA is available to test this call. Germline V gives CDR1 LGHDT, CDR2 YNNKEL (reference sequence). The CDR3 contains 13 residues. The CDR3 sequence: CASSQAGRAEAFF.

The rearrangement links TRBV6-1 to TRBJ1-2. CDR1 and CDR2 from the germline V gene are MNHNS and SASEGT. The CDR3 contains 13 residues. The CDR3 spells CASSIIGEYGYTF.

The chain joins TRBV25-1 to TRBJ2-2. Germline V CDR1 and CDR2: MGHDK, SYGVNS. The CDR3 spans 13 residues. The CDR3 region is CASTASYTGELFF.